These 21 T cell receptor beta chains originate from one sample sequenced in a study of blood T cell repertoires in COVID-19 (dated by TCRdb to 2019 to 2021). Library method: the immunoSEQ multiplex PCR assay. TCRdb stores this immuneACCESS table with in-frame sequences only. Part of the clones is absent; in the studies checked, under half of the shortfall reflects unresolved V genes, and no reason is known for the rest. A total of tens of thousands of clones appear in this sample, around 90% of them only once. The top ten constitute around 3.6% of the sample. The sequenced material came from peripheral blood. The receptors derive from a woman aged 50 to 60 with COVID-19, enrolled during active disease.

V is TRBV9 and J is TRBJ2-1, with TRBD2 matching 12 bases. Germline CDR1 reads SGDLS; CDR2 reads YYNGEE. V lost 1 base to trimming and J lost 4 bases; unmatched junction nucleotides: 0. This CDR3 spans 15 amino acids. The CDR3 nucleotides read TGTGCCAGCAGCGTACTAGCGGGAGGGTACAATGAGCAGTTCTTC. Its protein product is CASSVLAGGYNEQFF.

The J gene is TRBJ2-3, the V gene TRBV6-5; TRBD2 matches at 7 bases. CDR1 MNHEY and CDR2 SVGAGI come from the germline V gene. The CDR3 contains 13 residues. With 6 bases clipped from V and 3 bases from J, the junction kept 3 bases outside the gene matches. The DNA of the CDR3 is TGTGCCAGCAGGGGAGGGAGTACAGATACGCAGTATTTT. Encoded protein: CASRGGSTDTQYF.

The chain links TRBV6-5 to TRBJ2-7; 9 nucleotides match TRBD1. CDR3 size: 16 residues. Germline CDR1 is MNHEY and CDR2 is SVGAGI. Trimming cost V 4 bases and J 0 bases; bases outside gene matches: 7. The CDR3: CASSWTGTGTSYEQYF. For the CDR3, the DNA is TGTGCCAGCAGTTGGACCGGGACAGGGACCTCCTACGAGCAGTACTTC.

V is TRBV10-3 and J is TRBJ2-5; 8 bases are a match to TRBD2. Germline loops: CDR1 ENHRY, CDR2 SYGVKD. J gave up 4 bases and V 8 bases, and 3 bases lay outside the gene matches. This CDR3 is built from 12 residues. In DNA form, the CDR3 reads TGTGCCATCCGGGGACTAGGAGAGACCCAGTACTTC. Translating it yields CAIRGLGETQYF.

V gene TRBV6-5 combines with J gene TRBJ2-4; D might be TRBD2 (6 bases). V lost 7 bases, J lost 1 base, and 14 bases lay in between. In germline, CDR1 is MNHEY, CDR2 SVGAGI. The CDR3 spans 15 residues. The CDR3 DNA reads as TGTGCCAGCACTTCGGGAGTGGGGGCCAAAAACATTCAGTACTTC. Its translation: CASTSGVGAKNIQYF.

The chain recombines TRBV5-1 with TRBJ2-1; TRBD1 is a possible D gene (5 bases). The CDR3 sequence is 11 residues long. V was pared by 8 bases and J by 6 bases, with 9 bases between. Looked up from germline, CDR1 is SGHRS and CDR2 is YFSETQ. CDR3 amino acids: CASRGFNEQFF. CDR3 nucleotide sequence: TGCGCCAGTAGGGGCTTCAATGAGCAGTTCTTC. The full variable domain, its missing parts supplied by reference TRBV5-1 and TRBJ2-1, is KAGVTQTPRYLIKTRGQQVTLSCSPISGHRSVSWYQQTPGQGLQFLFEYFSETQRNKGNFPGRFSGRQFSNSRSEMNVSTLELGDSALYLCASRGFNEQFFGPGTRLTVL.

The chain carries TRBV27 and TRBJ2-2; TRBD2 matches at 13 bases. This CDR3 has 18 amino acids. In germline, CDR1 is MNHEY, CDR2 SMNVEV (reference sequence). The V segment lost 5 bases and the J segment 5 bases; nucleotides outside the gene matches: 11. The CDR3 reads CASSRRTSGRRGTGELFF. CDR3 nucleotides: TGTGCCAGCAGTCGAAGGACTAGCGGGAGACGAGGGACCGGGGAGCTGTTTTTT.

The gene calls are TRBV15 and TRBJ1-1, with D uncertain. The CDR3 is 14 residues long. V shed 1 base and J shed 1 base, with 7 bases lying between them. CDR1 is LNHNV and CDR2 is YYDKDF in the germline V gene (reference sequence). In DNA form, the CDR3 reads TGTGCCACCAGCAGAGTCCCCCGGAACACTGAAGCTTTCTTT. This encodes CATSRVPRNTEAFF.

The chain recombines TRBV2 with TRBJ2-4; the D is unclear. The length of the CDR3 is 14 residues. Germline-derived CDR1 and CDR2 are SNHLY and FYNNEI. V was shortened by 6 bases and J by 0 bases, with 9 bases between the two germline ends. For the CDR3, the DNA is TGTGCCAGCAGGATCCAACTAGCCAAAAACATTCAGTACTTC. Its protein is CASRIQLAKNIQYF.

The V call is TRBV5-1, the J call TRBJ2-2; a possible D gene is TRBD2 (6 bases). CDR1 and CDR2 from the germline V gene are SGHRS and YFSETQ. The V gene lost 2 bases and the J gene lost 7 bases, with 12 bases spanning the gap. This CDR3 is 14 amino acids long. The CDR3 DNA is TGCGCCAGCAGCTTTATAGCGGAAGACGGGGAGCTGTTTTTT. Encoded protein: CASSFIAEDGELFF.

The J gene is TRBJ2-2, the V gene TRBV4-1, with D possibly matching TRBD1 (5 bases). From germline, CDR1 is MGHRA and CDR2 YSYEKL. Trimming took 10 bases from V and 5 from J, leaving 14 bases between them. This CDR3 contains 13 residues. CDR3 coding DNA: TGCGCCACTCAGAAGACAGCTACCGGGGAGCTGTTTTTT. As protein: CATQKTATGELFF.

The rearrangement links TRBV3-1 (or the pseudogene TRBV3-2) to TRBJ2-1, with D possibly being TRBD1 (7 bases). The CDR3 covers 16 residues. V lost 4 bases to trimming and J lost 9 bases, with 22 bases between them. CDR1 LGHDT and CDR2 YNNKEL come from the germline V gene (reference sequence). In DNA, the CDR3 is TGTGCCAGCAGCCCAGGGGGGCCCGGGCGCCTAGGTGAGCAGTTCTTC. Translating gives CASSPGGPGRLGEQFF.

V usage is TRBV11-2 and J usage is TRBJ1-1; unclear D gene. The CDR3 has 15 amino acids. Germline assignment: CDR1 SGHAT and CDR2 FQNNGV. Trimming cost V 6 bases and J 4 bases, with 18 bases left between them. In DNA form, the CDR3 reads TGTGCCAGCAGACGAATAGGAGGAGTTAGCACTGAAGCTTTCTTT. Translating it yields CASRRIGGVSTEAFF.

As concerns this clone: An end of the junction differs from the germline gene, which may be a read error. The V gene is TRBV7-7, the J gene TRBJ2-1; tentatively, D is TRBD1 (5 bases). In germline, CDR1 is SSHAT, CDR2 FNYEAQ (reference sequence). The CDR3 sequence is 15 residues long. The CDR3 sequence: CASSVGHSSYNEQFF. CDR3 nucleotide sequence: TGTGCTAGCAGTGTTGGACACAGCTCCTACAATGAGCAGTTCTTC.

The chain is built from TRBV10-3 and TRBJ2-1; the D is unclear. This CDR3 contains 12 residues. Germline V gene lookup returns CDR1 ENHRY and CDR2 SYGVKD. V shed 4 bases and J shed 8 bases, with 9 bases lying between them. The CDR3 is CAISGRGDEQFF. CDR3 coding DNA: TGTGCCATCAGTGGCCGAGGCGATGAGCAGTTCTTC.

The rearrangement links TRBV7-2 to TRBJ2-7, with 12 bases identical to TRBD2. Trimming cost V 5 bases and J 7 bases; bases outside gene matches: 9. This CDR3 has 15 residues. From germline, CDR1 is SGHTA and CDR2 FQGNSA. The CDR3 here is CASSPMTSGSHEQYF. CDR3 DNA: TGTGCCAGCAGCCCGATGACTAGCGGGAGTCATGAGCAGTACTTC.

The V and J genes are TRBV27 and TRBJ1-5; D gene unclear. Per germline, CDR1 MNHEY and CDR2 SMNVEV (reference sequence). Trimming removed 0 bases from V and 5 bases from J, with 5 bases in between. This CDR3 region has 13 residues. Written as DNA, the CDR3 is TGTGCCAGCAGTTTATCGAGGGATCAGCCCCAGCATTTT. It encodes CASSLSRDQPQHF.

This clone was seen just once. The rearrangement links TRBV27 to TRBJ2-1; D unclear. The CDR3 is 12 residues long. Between the trimmed V and J ends, which lost 5 bases and 3 bases, there was a span of 5 bases. Germline V gene sequence: CDR1 MNHEY, CDR2 SMNVEV (reference sequence). The CDR3 coding sequence is TGTGCCAGCAGTGAGGACTACAATGAGCAGTTCTTC. It yields the protein CASSEDYNEQFF.

The CDR3 region is CASSSWETGFNEKLFF. DNA of the CDR3: TGTGCCAGCAGTTCCTGGGAGACAGGGTTTAATGAAAAACTGTTTTTT. The V and J genes are TRBV27 and TRBJ1-4; 7 positions agree with TRBD1. CDR3 length: 16 amino acids. The V and J ends lost 4 bases and 4 bases, in that order; junction bases with no gene match: 9. Germline lookup yields CDR1 MNHEY and CDR2 SMNVEV (reference sequence).

This chain links TRBV28 with TRBJ2-7; D call uncertain. The CDR3 is 12 residues long. The V gene lost 5 bases and the J gene lost 2 bases, with 7 bases spanning the gap. Germline V lookup: CDR1 MDHEN, CDR2 SYDVKM. CDR3 residues: CASSPPAYEQYF. For the CDR3, the DNA is TGTGCCAGCAGTCCCCCGGCCTACGAGCAGTACTTC.

The gene calls are TRBV29-1 and TRBJ1-2; 7 bases fit TRBD1. V lost 7 bases, J lost 1 base, and 6 bases stayed unmatched. The CDR3 has 13 residues. The germline V gene encodes CDR1 SQVTM and CDR2 ANQGSEA. This CDR3 reads CSAPGQNNYGYTF. CDR3 bases: TGCAGCGCTCCGGGACAGAATAACTATGGCTACACCTTC.